The TCR beta chain described here comes from a study of blood T cell repertoires in COVID-19. Study summary: The United States, Italy and Spain supplied acute and convalescent COVID-19 samples. PBMCs, B-cell-depleted T cells, or T cells provided the cDNA or gDNA that made up the material.

In the study's own analysis: Nucleated cell number was recorded as an estimate derived from reference gene primer amplification. Clones were read by immunoSEQ multiplex PCR, and TCRdb kept only the in-frame ones, dropping some. V and J calls and clone size are given by that table; D and trimming were obtained from the DNA. The sample consists of 110,000 or so clones, around 64% of them appearing once. Germline V CDR1 and CDR2: SGHTA, FQGNSA. V lost 1 base to trimming and J lost 5 bases; unmatched junction nucleotides: 10. The CDR3 totals 18 residues. This receptor was obtained from a woman aged 40 to 50 with acute or convalescent COVID-19. Sequencing used peripheral blood. The genes are TRBV7-2 and TRBJ2-7; 14 nucleotides agree with TRBD2. CDR3 bases: TGTGCCAGCAGCTTAGGACTAGCGGGGGGGTTTTGGCTTGACGAGCAGTACTTC. It codes for CASSLGLAGGFWLDEQYF.